This paragraph covers one TCR beta chain sequence. A junction end diverges from the germline sequence, so it may reflect a read error. These data are taken from a study of shared clonotypes between healthy human individuals. Measured with immunoSEQ multiplex PCR; TCRdb has only the in-frame clones, and not every one. This sample has around 700,000 clones, with 72% found just once. CDR1 SEHNR and CDR2 FQNEAQ come from the germline V gene (reference sequence). This CDR3 has 17 amino acids. The chain combines TRBV7-9 with TRBJ2-3, with 12 bases lining up with TRBD2. The specimen sequenced was memory CD4+ T cells sorted from blood. This sample's subset: CD45RA-negative fraction. This clonotype was sampled from a woman aged 30 to 39 in good health. In nucleotides, the CDR3 is TGTGCCAGCAGCCTAGCGGGAGGGAATATCCTCACAGATACGCAGTATTTT. It yields the protein CASSLAGGNILTDTQYF.